These T cell receptor beta chains were read from a single sample in a study of shared clonotypes between healthy human individuals. Produced via immunoSEQ multiplex PCR; TCRdb's table is partial and in-frame only. This table has some 1.5 million clones, roughly 96% appearing once. Sequencing was carried out using naive CD4+ T cells sorted from blood. Receptors were obtained from a man under 40 in good health. The CDR3 runs from the conserved cysteine through the conserved F or W. The order of the fields is V gene, J gene, D gene, clone size, CDR3 protein, CDR3 DNA. The D gene is left open where the match is weak. The size of a clone is reported for some rows only, either as once, few or many, or as a class for expanded clones.

TRBV6-5	TRBJ2-1	-	-	CASSYAGEPFNEQFF	TGTGCCAGCAGTTACGCAGGAGAACCCTTCAATGAGCAGTTCTTC
TRBV7-9	TRBJ2-1	TRBD1	-	CASSWGQRKVNEQFF	TGTGCCAGCAGCTGGGGACAGCGAAAGGTAAATGAGCAGTTCTTC
TRBV7-9	TRBJ2-3	TRBD2	-	CASSLGSSGSTDTQYF	TGTGCCAGCAGCTTAGGTTCTAGCGGGAGCACAGATACGCAGTATTTT
TRBV20-1	TRBJ2-5	-	-	CSAPLGETQYF	TGCAGTGCCCCCTTGGGGGAGACCCAGTACTTC
TRBV5-4	TRBJ2-1	-	-	CASSSGGVIVDEQFF	TGTGCCAGCAGCTCGGGGGGCGTAATAGTCGATGAGCAGTTCTTC
TRBV19	TRBJ2-2	-	-	CASSIYSGELFF	TGTGCCAGTAGTATATATTCCGGGGAGCTGTTTTTT
TRBV30	TRBJ2-5	-	-	CAWSVTFQETQYF	TGTGCCTGGAGTGTAACCTTTCAAGAGACCCAGTACTTC
TRBV2	TRBJ2-7	TRBD1	-	CASRRQGAAYEQYF	TGTGCCAGCAGGAGACAGGGAGCCGCCTACGAGCAGTACTTC
TRBV9	TRBJ2-3	TRBD2	-	CASTRPSGTSGDTQYF	TGTGCCAGCACCCGTCCTAGTGGGACTAGCGGAGATACGCAGTATTTT
TRBV5-6	TRBJ1-5	-	-	CASSGATSGNQPQHF	TGTGCCAGCAGCGGCGCCACGTCCGGCAATCAGCCCCAGCATTTT
TRBV19	TRBJ2-2	TRBD2	-	CASTSPGRTTGELFF	TGTGCCAGTACCTCGCCCGGGAGGACCACCGGGGAGCTGTTTTTT
TRBV4-1	TRBJ2-7	-	-	CASSKSSGYEQYF	TGCGCCAGCAGCAAAAGTTCGGGTTACGAGCAGTACTTC
TRBV28	TRBJ2-7	TRBD2	-	CASSLRTSESYEQYF	TGTGCCAGCAGCCTTAGGACTAGCGAGTCCTACGAGCAGTACTTC
TRBV19	TRBJ2-3	-	-	CASSLLARTDTQYF	TGTGCCAGTAGTCTTCTCGCTCGCACAGATACGCAGTATTTT
TRBV28	TRBJ2-5	-	-	CASSYSRRQETQYF	TGTGCCAGCAGCTACAGCAGACGCCAAGAGACCCAGTACTTC
TRBV5-1	TRBJ2-2	TRBD2	-	CASNPAGGNTGELFF	TGCGCCAGCAACCCAGCGGGAGGCAACACCGGGGAGCTGTTTTTT
TRBV5-1	TRBJ2-7	-	once	CASIGDSSSYEQYF	TGCGCCAGCATCGGAGATTCCAGCTCCTACGAGCAGTACTTC
TRBV13	TRBJ2-3	-	once	CASSFRGTAQYF	TGTGCCAGCAGCTTTCGAGGGACGGCGCAGTATTTT
TRBV10-1	TRBJ2-1	-	-	CASSKDSYNEQFF	TGCGCCAGCAGCAAGGATTCCTACAATGAGCAGTTCTTC
TRBV19	TRBJ2-2	-	-	CATDRSGELFF	TGTGCCACAGACAGGTCCGGGGAGCTGTTTTTT
TRBV9	TRBJ2-3	-	-	CASSGHGIGVRTDTQYF	TGTGCCAGCAGCGGCCACGGGATAGGGGTGAGGACAGATACGCAGTATTTT
TRBV28	TRBJ2-5	TRBD1	-	CASRRTGQETQYF	TGTGCCAGCAGACGGACAGGGCAAGAGACCCAGTACTTC
TRBV7-8	TRBJ2-7	TRBD2	-	CASSFPGLAGIHEQYF	TGTGCCAGCAGCTTCCCGGGACTAGCGGGTATCCACGAGCAGTACTTC
TRBV9	TRBJ2-2	-	few	CASSVGTGELFF	TGTGCCAGCAGCGTAGGGACCGGGGAGCTGTTTTTT
TRBV13	TRBJ2-7	-	-	CASTIGTPGAEQYF	TGTGCCAGCACCATCGGTACTCCTGGGGCGGAGCAGTACTTC
TRBV19	TRBJ2-3	TRBD2	once	CASSISASGIGDTQYF	TGTGCCAGTAGTATCTCGGCTAGCGGGATAGGAGATACGCAGTATTTT
TRBV18	TRBJ2-7	-	-	CASSPYSDYEQYF	TGTGCCAGCTCACCATACTCCGACTACGAGCAGTACTTC
TRBV6-1	TRBJ2-5	-	-	CASSDWRFVGETQYF	TGTGCCAGCAGTGATTGGCGCTTCGTAGGAGAGACCCAGTACTTC
TRBV5-1	TRBJ2-5	TRBD2	-	CASSPTSGRGETQYF	TGCGCCAGCAGCCCCACTAGCGGGAGAGGGGAGACCCAGTACTTC
TRBV5-1	TRBJ2-7	TRBD1	-	CASSLGQGAPHEQYF	TGCGCCAGCAGCTTGGGACAGGGGGCCCCCCACGAGCAGTACTTC
TRBV27	TRBJ1-4	-	-	CASSLGPPGANEKLFF	TGTGCCAGCAGTTTAGGTCCGCCTGGTGCTAATGAAAAACTGTTTTTT
TRBV9	TRBJ2-7	-	-	CASSVAWGEQYF	TGCGCCAGCAGTGTGGCTTGGGGCGAGCAGTACTTC
TRBV27	TRBJ2-7	-	-	CASSLIVGETYEQYF	TGTGCCAGCAGTTTAATCGTAGGGGAGACCTACGAGCAGTACTTC
TRBV4-3	TRBJ2-3	-	once	CASGGPDTQYF	TGCGCCAGCGGGGGACCAGATACGCAGTATTTT
TRBV28	TRBJ2-2	TRBD2	-	CASSFFGGSTGELFF	TGTGCCAGCAGTTTCTTCGGGGGGTCAACCGGGGAGCTGTTTTTT
TRBV9	TRBJ1-2	-	-	CASSVGYGYTF	TGTGCCAGCAGCGTGGGCTATGGCTACACCTTC
TRBV27	TRBJ2-1	-	-	CASRTLQSYNEQFF	TGTGCCAGCAGGACCCTCCAATCCTACAATGAGCAGTTCTTC
TRBV7-9	TRBJ2-3	-	-	CASSQRAQLSTDTQYF	TGTGCCAGCAGCCAAAGGGCCCAACTTAGCACAGATACGCAGTATTTT
TRBV11-3	TRBJ2-1	-	-	CASSFSSDGEQFF	TGTGCCAGCAGCTTTTCTAGCGACGGTGAGCAGTTCTTC
TRBV5-8	TRBJ1-1	-	-	CASSLRSRDREDTEAFF	TGTGCCAGCAGCTTGAGGTCCAGGGACCGGGAGGACACTGAAGCTTTCTTT
TRBV19	TRBJ2-3	-	-	CATGEGGTDTQYF	TGTGCGACAGGGGAGGGAGGCACAGATACGCAGTATTTT
TRBV9	TRBJ2-7	TRBD2	-	CASSVAPSGNYEQYF	TGTGCCAGCAGCGTAGCTCCTAGCGGGAACTACGAGCAGTACTTC
TRBV11-2	TRBJ2-7	TRBD1	-	CASSSLGGQGTGLYEQYF	TGTGCCAGCAGCTCACTAGGAGGACAGGGGACGGGACTTTACGAGCAGTACTTC
TRBV4-1	TRBJ2-1	-	-	CASSQGVYNEQFF	TGCGCCAGCAGCCAAGGAGTTTACAATGAGCAGTTCTTC
TRBV5-1	TRBJ1-1	-	-	CASSLGPQVNSEAFF	TGCGCCAGCAGCTTGGGACCCCAGGTTAACTCTGAAGCTTTCTTT
TRBV27	TRBJ2-7	TRBD1	-	CASSPLRGTGGYEQYF	TGTGCCAGCAGTCCCCTTCGGGGGACAGGGGGCTACGAGCAGTACTTC
TRBV18	TRBJ2-5	-	-	CASSPNFQETQYF	TGTGCCAGCTCACCCAACTTCCAAGAGACCCAGTACTTC
TRBV28	TRBJ2-7	TRBD2	once	CASSPQLAGEYEQYF	TGTGCCAGCAGTCCGCAACTAGCGGGAGAGTACGAGCAGTACTTC
TRBV6-5	TRBJ1-1	-	-	CATHGQLNTEAFF	TGTGCCACCCACGGGCAGTTGAACACTGAAGCTTTCTTT
TRBV6-5	TRBJ2-7	-	-	CASSPFEFYEQYF	TGTGCCAGCAGCCCCTTTGAATTTTACGAGCAGTACTTC
TRBV5-1	TRBJ2-7	TRBD2	-	CASQRESSYEQYF	TGCGCCAGCCAGCGGGAGAGCTCCTACGAGCAGTACTTC
TRBV5-6	TRBJ2-5	-	-	CASSLPQETQYF	TGTGCCAGCAGCTTGCCACAAGAGACCCAGTACTTC